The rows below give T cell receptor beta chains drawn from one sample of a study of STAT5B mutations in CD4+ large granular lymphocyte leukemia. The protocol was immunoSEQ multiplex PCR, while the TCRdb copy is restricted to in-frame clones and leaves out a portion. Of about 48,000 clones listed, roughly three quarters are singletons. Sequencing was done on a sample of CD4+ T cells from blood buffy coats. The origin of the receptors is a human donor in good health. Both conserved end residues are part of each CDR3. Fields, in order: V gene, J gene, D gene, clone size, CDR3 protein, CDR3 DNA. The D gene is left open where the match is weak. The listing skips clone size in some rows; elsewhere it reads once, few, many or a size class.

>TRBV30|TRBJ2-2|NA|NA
CACGIQGYGLGELFF
TGTGCCTGCGGCATACAGGGATACGGCTTAGGGGAGCTGTTTTTT
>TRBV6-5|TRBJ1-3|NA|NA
CASSYSGPHSGNTIYF
TGTGCCAGCAGTTACTCGGGCCCCCACTCTGGAAACACCATATATTTT
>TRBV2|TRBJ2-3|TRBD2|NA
CASIGGLAGGTDTQYF
TGTGCCAGCATTGGCGGGCTAGCGGGGGGTACAGATACGCAGTATTTT
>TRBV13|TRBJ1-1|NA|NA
CASSPDRRPLNTEAFF
TGTGCCAGCAGCCCCGACAGGCGACCCTTGAACACTGAAGCTTTCTTT
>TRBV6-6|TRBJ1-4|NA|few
CASSSGTATNEKLFF
TGTGCCAGCAGTTCCGGGACCGCAACTAATGAAAAACTGTTTTTT
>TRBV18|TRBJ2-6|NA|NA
CASSSPNSGANVLTF
TGTGCCAGCTCATCGCCTAACTCTGGGGCCAACGTCCTGACTTTC
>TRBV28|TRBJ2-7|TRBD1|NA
CASKGVSGTGTYEQYF
TGTGCCAGCAAAGGGGTCTCGGGGACAGGGACCTACGAGCAGTACTTC
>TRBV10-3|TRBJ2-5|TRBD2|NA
CATGLAGGETQYF
TGTGCCACAGGACTAGCGGGGGGAGAGACCCAGTACTTC
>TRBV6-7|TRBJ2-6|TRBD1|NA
CASRPKLKGQLTSGANVLTF
TGTGCCAGCAGGCCCAAGTTAAAGGGACAGTTAACCTCTGGGGCCAACGTCCTGACTTTC
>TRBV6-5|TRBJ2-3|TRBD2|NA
CASSYGGGAGDTQYF
TGTGCCAGCAGTTATGGCGGGGGGGCCGGAGATACGCAGTATTTT
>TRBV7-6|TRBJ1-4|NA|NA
CASSTRGSNEKLFF
TGTGCCAGCAGCACCAGGGGCTCCAATGAAAAACTGTTTTTT
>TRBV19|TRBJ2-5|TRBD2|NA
CASTLAGGETQYF
TGTGCCAGTACCCTGGCGGGGGGAGAGACCCAGTACTTC
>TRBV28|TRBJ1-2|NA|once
CASSLDSGVDYGYTF
TGTGCCAGCAGTCTTGACTCCGGAGTAGACTATGGCTACACCTTC
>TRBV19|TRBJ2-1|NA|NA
CASGASLGAPVF
TGTGCCAGTGGGGCCTCCTTGGGGGCGCCGGTCTTC
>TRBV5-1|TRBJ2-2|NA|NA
CASSLWGTGELFF
TGCGCCAGCAGCTTGTGGGGTACCGGGGAGCTGTTTTTT
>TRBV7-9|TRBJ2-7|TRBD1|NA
CASSLELTGAEQYF
TGTGCCAGCAGCTTGGAGTTAACAGGGGCCGAGCAGTACTTC
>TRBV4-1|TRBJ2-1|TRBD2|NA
CASSQDYLLAGSNEQFF
TGCGCCAGCAGCCAAGATTATTTACTAGCGGGGAGCAATGAGCAGTTCTTC
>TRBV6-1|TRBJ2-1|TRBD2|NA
CASSESGGLEEQFF
TGTGCCAGCAGTGAAAGCGGGGGCCTCGAGGAGCAGTTCTTC
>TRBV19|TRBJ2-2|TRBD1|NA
CASTRGKNTGELFF
TGTGCCAGTACCAGGGGGAAAAACACCGGGGAGCTGTTTTTT
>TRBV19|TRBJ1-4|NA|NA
CASSIARDGGLEKLFF
TGTGCCAGTAGTATCGCCCGGGACGGGGGTCTAGAAAAACTGTTTTTT
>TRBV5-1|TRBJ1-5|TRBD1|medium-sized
CASRVDRDQPQHF
TGCGCCAGCAGGGTGGACAGGGATCAGCCCCAGCATTTT
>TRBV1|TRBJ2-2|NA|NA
CTSSQGLAGSNTGELFF
TGCACCAGCAGCCAAGGACTAGCGGGGTCGAACACCGGGGAGCTGTTTTTT
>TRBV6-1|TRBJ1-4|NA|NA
CASSDQAVATNEKLFF
TGTGCCAGCAGTGATCAGGCTGTTGCAACTAATGAAAAACTGTTTTTT
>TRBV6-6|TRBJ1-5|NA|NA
CASRYGGIGSNQPQHF
TGTGCCAGCAGGTACGGGGGTATCGGAAGCAATCAGCCCCAGCATTTT
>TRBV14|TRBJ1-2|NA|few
CASSQVGLGAWGYGYTF
TGTGCCAGCAGCCAAGTCGGGCTAGGAGCATGGGGCTATGGCTACACCTTC
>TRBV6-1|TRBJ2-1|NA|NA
CASSVLLYNEQFF
TGTGCCAGTTCTGTGTTGTTGTACAATGAGCAGTTCTTC
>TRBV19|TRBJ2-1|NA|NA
CASSRTISSYNEQFF
TGTGCCAGTAGTCGGACTATTAGCTCCTACAATGAGCAGTTCTTC
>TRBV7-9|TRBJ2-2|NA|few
CASSLFGDTGELFF
TGTGCCAGCAGCTTATTTGGGGACACCGGGGAGCTGTTTTTT
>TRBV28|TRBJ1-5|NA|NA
CASSLFPDSNQPQHF
TGTGCCAGCAGTTTATTTCCGGATAGCAATCAGCCCCAGCATTTT
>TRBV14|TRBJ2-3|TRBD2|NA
CASSQDRVPGGDTQYF
TGTGCCAGCAGCCAGGATAGGGTTCCGGGAGGGGATACGCAGTATTTT
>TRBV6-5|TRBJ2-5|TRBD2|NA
CASSSLAGAQLQYF
TGTGCCAGCAGTTCCCTAGCGGGGGCCCAACTCCAGTACTTC
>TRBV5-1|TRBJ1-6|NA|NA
CASSFQGTNSPLHF
TGCGCCAGCAGCTTCCAGGGGACTAATTCACCCCTCCACTTT
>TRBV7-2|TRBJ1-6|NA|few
CASSFQGMTNSPLHF
TGTGCCAGCAGCTTCCAGGGGATGACGAATTCACCCCTCCACTTT
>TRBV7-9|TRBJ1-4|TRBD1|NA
CASSQDRGTEKLFF
TGTGCCAGCAGTCAAGACAGGGGAACTGAAAAACTGTTTTTT
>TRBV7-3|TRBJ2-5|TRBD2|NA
CASSLSGTSGGVQYF
TGTGCCAGCAGCTTAAGTGGGACTAGCGGGGGGGTGCAGTACTTC
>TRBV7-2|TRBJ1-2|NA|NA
CASSLEDNSPEGYTF
TGTGCCAGCAGCTTAGAGGACAATAGCCCAGAGGGCTACACCTTC
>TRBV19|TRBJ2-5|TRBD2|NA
CASRSRGGALETQYF
TGTGCCAGTAGATCCCGGGGGGGGGCCTTAGAGACCCAGTACTTC
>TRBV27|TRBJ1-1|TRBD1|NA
CASSLGLQGAGAFF
TGTGCCAGCAGTTTAGGGTTACAGGGGGCAGGAGCTTTCTTT
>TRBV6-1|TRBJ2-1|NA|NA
CASSVQQGGNEQFF
TGTGCCAGCAGTGTCCAGCAGGGGGGGAATGAGCAGTTCTTC
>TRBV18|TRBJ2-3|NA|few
CASSLPAALADTQYF
TGTGCCAGCTCACTCCCCGCCGCGCTAGCGGATACGCAGTATTTT
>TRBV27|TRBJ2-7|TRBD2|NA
CATPARRDSGGGFRYEQYF
TGTGCCACCCCAGCCCGGCGGGATAGCGGGGGAGGGTTTCGCTACGAGCAGTACTTC
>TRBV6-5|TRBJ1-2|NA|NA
CASRPTPNYGYTF
TGTGCCAGCAGGCCGACACCTAACTATGGCTACACCTTC
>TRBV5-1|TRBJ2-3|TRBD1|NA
CASSLWGQGPDTQYF
TGCGCCAGCAGCCTTTGGGGACAGGGCCCAGATACGCAGTATTTT
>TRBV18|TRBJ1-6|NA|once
CASSPPGADSPLHF
TGTGCCAGCTCACCACCGGGGGCCGATTCACCCCTCCACTTT
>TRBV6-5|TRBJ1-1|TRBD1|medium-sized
CASSWDRSNTEAFF
TGTGCCAGCAGTTGGGACAGGTCGAACACTGAAGCTTTCTTT
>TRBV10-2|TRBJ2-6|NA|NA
CASSTRGANVLTF
TGCGCCAGCAGCACCCGAGGGGCCAACGTCCTGACTTTC
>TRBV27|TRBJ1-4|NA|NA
CASTRRLRAPEKLFF
TGTGCCAGCACGAGGCGACTCCGAGCCCCTGAAAAACTGTTTTTT
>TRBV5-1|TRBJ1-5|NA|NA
CASSLDGERNQPQHF
TGCGCCAGCAGCTTGGATGGCGAACGCAATCAGCCCCAGCATTTT
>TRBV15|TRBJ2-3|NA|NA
CATSSGTFTDTQYF
TGTGCCACCAGCAGTGGGACCTTCACAGATACGCAGTATTTT
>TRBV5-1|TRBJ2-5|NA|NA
CASSLATQYQETQYF
TGCGCCAGCAGCTTGGCGACACAGTACCAAGAGACCCAGTACTTC